This entry describes one T cell receptor (beta chain). Its target is not known. The sorting of PBMCs gave CD4+ and CD8+ T cells. The entry originates in a study of CD8+ T cells in alopecia areata. Notes on the study in general: The study also sequences resident alphabeta T cells of normal skin in scalp samples. Sharing of TCR sequences between patients (possibly for HLA-related reasons) was less clear than in mice. An increase in clonality over normal scalp was evident in lesional scalp, especially alopecia totalis/universalis.

Investigators isolated RNA and reverse transcribed it into cDNA to act as the sequencing template. Profiled with immunoSEQ multiplex PCR; TCRdb holds only in-frame clones, not every one. The profile shows 150,000 to 200,000 clones, 55% of them singletons. The TCR originated in a human donor in good health. The sequenced sample was CD4+ T cells sorted from blood.

The chain's CDR3 is CASSLAGQINIQYF. Written as DNA, the CDR3 is TGTGCCAGCAGTTTAGCCGGACAGATTAACATTCAGTACTTC. The V gene is TRBV28, the J gene TRBJ2-4; D may be TRBD1 (6 bases). Per the germline V gene, CDR1 is MDHEN and CDR2 is SYDVKM. Trimming stripped 2 bases from V and 7 bases from J, with 12 bases between. This CDR3 is built from 14 residues.